This T cell receptor beta chain was recorded in a study of T cells in Graves' hyperthyroidism and ophthalmopathy. The V end was cut by 1 base, the J end by 4 bases, with 10 bases between. The CDR3 is 14 amino acids. Looked up from germline, CDR1 is SGHTA and CDR2 is FQGNSA. Amplification of TCR beta CDR3 regions used RNA as the template. The TCR CDR3 first-round RT-PCR relied on the HTBI primer set. TCRdb passed the multiplex PCR reads through MiXCR, listing each CDR3 protein once. The repertoire holds 270,000 or so distinct CDR3 sequences, around 15% seen once, with roughly 31% in the top ten. Whole-study findings and limits: Researchers found most expanded thyroid clonotypes above 0.001 in blood as well.

This clonotype came up a few times. Its antigen remains unidentified. Each patient was aged 18 to 65 and had newly diagnosed hyperthyroidism of under 2 months' duration. Lactation, pregnancy, other autoimmune disease or uncontrolled infection led to exclusion of patients. The V gene is TRBV7-2, the J gene TRBJ1-2; no definite D call. What was sequenced was blood. The sequence came from a woman between 45 and 60 years old with Graves' hyperthyroidism that later progressed to Graves' ophthalmopathy. CDR3 DNA: TGTGCCAGCAGCTTAGTGATATCGGGCTATGGCTACACCTTC. Protein product: CASSLVISGYGYTF.